The entry that follows covers one TCR beta chain sequence. The sample is drawn from a study of blood T cell repertoires in COVID-19. Study overall: The origin of the acute and convalescent COVID-19 samples was the United States, Italy and Spain.

With 6 bases clipped from V and 0 bases from J, the junction kept 8 bases outside the gene matches. Germline V CDR1 and CDR2: MDHEN, SYDVKM. The CDR3 length is 17 residues. Per the study methods: Scientists estimated how many nucleated cells there were by amplifying reference gene primers. Profiled with immunoSEQ multiplex PCR; TCRdb holds only in-frame clones, not every one. For V, J and clone size, that table is used; D and trimming come from the DNA. The table includes 270,000 or so clones, about 80% detected once. V and J are TRBV28 and TRBJ1-6; 7 nucleotides line up with TRBD1. The receptor's source is a human donor in a cohort sampled during active COVID-19. Sequencing input: peripheral blood. As DNA, the CDR3 is TGTGCCAGCAGGTGGGACAGCTTCTCCTCCTATAATTCACCCCTCCACTTT. Protein product: CASRWDSFSSYNSPLHF. The variable domain in full, with the rest retrieved from reference TRBV28 and TRBJ1-6, is DVKVTQSSRYLVKRTGEKVFLECVQDMDHENMFWYRQDPGLGLRLIYFSYDVKMKEKGDIPEGYSVSREKKERFSLILESASTNQTSMYLCASRWDSFSSYNSPLHFGNGTRLTVT.